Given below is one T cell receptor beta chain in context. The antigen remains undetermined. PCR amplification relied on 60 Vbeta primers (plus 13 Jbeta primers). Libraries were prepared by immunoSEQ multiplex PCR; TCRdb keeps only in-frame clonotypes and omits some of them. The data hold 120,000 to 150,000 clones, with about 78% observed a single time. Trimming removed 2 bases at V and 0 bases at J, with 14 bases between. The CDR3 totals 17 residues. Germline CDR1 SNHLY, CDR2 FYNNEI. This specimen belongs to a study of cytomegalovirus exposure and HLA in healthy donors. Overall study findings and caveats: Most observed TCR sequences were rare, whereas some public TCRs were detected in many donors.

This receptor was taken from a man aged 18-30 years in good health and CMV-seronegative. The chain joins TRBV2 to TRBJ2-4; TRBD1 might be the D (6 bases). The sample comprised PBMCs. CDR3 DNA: TGTGCCAGCAGTGAAAGGTTCCAGGGGACAGCCAAAAACATTCAGTACTTC. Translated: CASSERFQGTAKNIQYF. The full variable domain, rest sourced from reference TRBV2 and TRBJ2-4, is EPEVTQTPSHQVTQMGQEVILRCVPISNHLYFYWYRQILGQKVEFLVSFYNNEISEKSEIFDDQFSVERPDGSNFTLKIRSTKLEDSAMYFCASSERFQGTAKNIQYFGAGTRLSVL.